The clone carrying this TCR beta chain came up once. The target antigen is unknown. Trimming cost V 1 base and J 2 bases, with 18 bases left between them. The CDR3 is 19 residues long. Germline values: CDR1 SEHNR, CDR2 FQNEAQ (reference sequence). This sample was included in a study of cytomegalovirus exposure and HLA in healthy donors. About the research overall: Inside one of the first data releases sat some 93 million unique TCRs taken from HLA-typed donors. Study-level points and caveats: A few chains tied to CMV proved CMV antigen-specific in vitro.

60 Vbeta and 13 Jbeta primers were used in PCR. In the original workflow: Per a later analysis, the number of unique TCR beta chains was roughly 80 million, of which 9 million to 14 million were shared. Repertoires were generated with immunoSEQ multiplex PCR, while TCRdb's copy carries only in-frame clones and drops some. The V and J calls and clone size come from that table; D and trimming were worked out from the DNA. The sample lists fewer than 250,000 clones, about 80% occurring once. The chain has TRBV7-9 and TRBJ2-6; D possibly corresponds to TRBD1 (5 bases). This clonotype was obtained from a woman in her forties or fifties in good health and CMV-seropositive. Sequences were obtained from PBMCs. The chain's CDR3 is CASSLEYGRAVTGANVLTF. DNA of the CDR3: TGTGCCAGCAGCTTAGAATATGGCAGGGCTGTAACTGGGGCCAACGTCCTGACTTTC. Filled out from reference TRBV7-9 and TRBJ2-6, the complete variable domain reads DTGVSQNPRHKITKRGQNVTFRCDPISEHNRLYWYRQTLGQGPEFLTYFQNEAQLEKSRLLSDRFSAERPKGSFSTLEIQRTEQGDSAMYLCASSLEYGRAVTGANVLTFGAGSRLTVL.